Listed here is a single TCR beta chain. The record originates from a study of blood T cell repertoires in COVID-19. Study background: The origin of the acute and convalescent COVID-19 samples was the United States, Italy and Spain.

Original processing notes: Amplifying reference gene primers gave estimates of nucleated cell counts. Clones were sequenced by immunoSEQ multiplex PCR, and TCRdb holds only the in-frame ones, with some missing. V, J and clone size are taken as reported in that table, and D and trimming were inferred from the DNA itself. The sample shows 380,000 or so clones, 70% to 90% of them seen only once. Adults between about 18 and 95 years of age took part from more than 20 US areas. Donors were grouped by their self-reported clinical history. CDR3 length equals 13 residues. The germline CDR1 and CDR2 sequences are KGHSH and LQKENI. V was cut by 0 bases and J by 6 bases, with 6 bases left in between.

The sequence was obtained from a woman in her 30s with acute COVID-19. The chain employs TRBV18 and TRBJ2-1; D unresolved. Material: PBMCs or T cells enriched from blood (not recorded which). CDR3 residues: CASSPPSSNEQFF. The CDR3, as DNA: TGTGCCAGCTCACCACCTAGCAGCAATGAGCAGTTCTTC.